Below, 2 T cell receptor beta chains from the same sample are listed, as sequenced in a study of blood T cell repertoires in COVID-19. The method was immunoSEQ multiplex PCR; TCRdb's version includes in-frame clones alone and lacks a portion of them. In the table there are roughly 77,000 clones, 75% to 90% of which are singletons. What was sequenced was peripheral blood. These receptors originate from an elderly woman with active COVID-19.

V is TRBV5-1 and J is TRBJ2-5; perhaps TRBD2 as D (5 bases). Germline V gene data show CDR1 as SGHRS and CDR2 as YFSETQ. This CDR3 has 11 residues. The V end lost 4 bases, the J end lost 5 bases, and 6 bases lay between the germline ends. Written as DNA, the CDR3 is TGCGCCAGCAGCCCGGGGGAGACCCAGTACTTC. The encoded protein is CASSPGETQYF. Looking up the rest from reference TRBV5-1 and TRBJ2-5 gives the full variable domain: KAGVTQTPRYLIKTRGQQVTLSCSPISGHRSVSWYQQTPGQGLQFLFEYFSETQRNKGNFPGRFSGRQFSNSRSEMNVSTLELGDSALYLCASSPGETQYFGPGTRLLVL.

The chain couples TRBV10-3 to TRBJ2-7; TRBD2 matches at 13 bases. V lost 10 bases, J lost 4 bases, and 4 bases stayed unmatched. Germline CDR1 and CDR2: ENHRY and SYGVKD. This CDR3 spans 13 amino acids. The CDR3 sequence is CATGLAGEYEQYF. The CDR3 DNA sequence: TGTGCCACCGGACTAGCGGGAGAGTACGAGCAGTACTTC.